This T cell receptor (beta chain) was identified in a study of T cell repertoires in cytomegalovirus infection. For the study at large: Both CMV infection and a matching HLA type were indicated by public TCR beta signatures.

Study observations and caveats: The ex vivo response was dominated by HLA-C-restricted CMV-specific TCR beta clonotypes. Summed frequency of shared TCR beta families picked out CMV carriers who also had the relevant HLA.

A single record per CDR3 protein comes from TCRdb applying MiXCR to the reads. The data hold around 490,000 distinct CDR3 sequences, with about 25% observed a single time. Trimming cost V 4 bases and J 3 bases, with 15 bases left between them. CDR1 is LGHNA, CDR2 YSLEER, per germline. This CDR3 comprises 15 residues. This clonotype was picked up many times. The antigen remains unidentified. This chain connects TRBV4-3 to TRBJ2-5, with a weak D call TRBD1 (6 bases). The sample consisted of PBMCs. This TCR came from a human donor in good health (CMV status not recorded). Some clones in this sample may be carry-over from other donors' samples. The CDR3 region is CASSPRWGPEETQYF. CDR3 DNA sequence: TGCGCCAGCAGCCCGCGCTGGGGGCCTGAAGAGACCCAGTACTTC.